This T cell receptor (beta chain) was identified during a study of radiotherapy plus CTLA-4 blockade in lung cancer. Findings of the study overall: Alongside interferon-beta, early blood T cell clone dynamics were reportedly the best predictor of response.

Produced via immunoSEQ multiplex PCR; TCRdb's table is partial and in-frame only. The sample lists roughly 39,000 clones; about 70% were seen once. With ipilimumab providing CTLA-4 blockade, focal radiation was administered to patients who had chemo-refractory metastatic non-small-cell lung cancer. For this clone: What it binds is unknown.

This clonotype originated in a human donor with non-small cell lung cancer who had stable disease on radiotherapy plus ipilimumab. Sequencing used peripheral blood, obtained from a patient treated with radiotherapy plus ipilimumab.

CDR3 region: CASVKPGTAGELFF. The CDR3 DNA follows: TGTGCCAGCGTAAAGCCGGGGACGGCCGGGGAGCTGTTTTTT. The chain combines TRBV27 with TRBJ2-2, with D possibly called TRBD1 or TRBD2 (5 bases each). Between the trimmed V and J ends, which lost 8 bases and 6 bases, there was a span of 16 bases. CDR3 length: 14 amino acids. CDR1 is MNHEY, CDR2 SMNVEV, per germline (reference sequence).